This T cell receptor beta chain was found in a study of patients and donors after allogeneic stem cell transplantation (dated by TCRdb to 2020 to 2022). The library was built by means of RT-PCR. The run used a NextSeq 550. The public reads were quality trimmed at Q25 with fastp and then assembled into clones with MiXCR by TCRdb, keeping productive beta chains. Records with the same CDR3 protein are collapsed into one entry carrying the most frequent genes and DNA. The sample yields roughly 940,000 distinct CDR3 sequences; roughly 17% were counted once. The ten top clones hold 5% to 6.5% of the sample. As concerns this clonotype: No cognate antigen has been identified for it. Base qualities are not at hand, and no much larger clone is one base apart.

Source material: blood, either unsorted or a sorted T cell fraction (not recorded which). This clonotype originated in a human donor who was either an allogeneic HSCT recipient or a stem cell or donor lymphocyte infusion donor (not recorded which). It is not recorded whose cells these are; they may come from a transplant donor.

The nucleotide sequence is given as TGTGCCAGCAGCTTAGAGGGGGCGGGACCAGCCAAAAACATTCAGTACTTC. The encoded protein is CASSLEGAGPAKNIQYF. The chain joins TRBV7-2 to TRBJ2-4, and the D gene may be TRBD1, 7 bases matching. A distance of 13 bases separates the germline ends of V and J, which lose 1 base and 0 bases respectively. Based on the germline V gene, the CDR1 and CDR2 sequences are SGHTA and FQGNSA. Including cysteine and phenylalanine, the CDR3 has 17 amino acids. The retained sequence is limited to the CDR3, 51 bases, with the frame set at the first base. With the portions outside the CDR3 filled from the reference TRBV7-2 and TRBJ2-4 genes, the complete variable region becomes GAGVSQSPSNKVTEKGKDVELRCDPISGHTALYWYRQSLGQGLEFLIYFQGNSAPDKSGLPSDRFSAERTGGSVSTLTIQRTQQEDSAVYLCASSLEGAGPAKNIQYFGAGTRLSVL.